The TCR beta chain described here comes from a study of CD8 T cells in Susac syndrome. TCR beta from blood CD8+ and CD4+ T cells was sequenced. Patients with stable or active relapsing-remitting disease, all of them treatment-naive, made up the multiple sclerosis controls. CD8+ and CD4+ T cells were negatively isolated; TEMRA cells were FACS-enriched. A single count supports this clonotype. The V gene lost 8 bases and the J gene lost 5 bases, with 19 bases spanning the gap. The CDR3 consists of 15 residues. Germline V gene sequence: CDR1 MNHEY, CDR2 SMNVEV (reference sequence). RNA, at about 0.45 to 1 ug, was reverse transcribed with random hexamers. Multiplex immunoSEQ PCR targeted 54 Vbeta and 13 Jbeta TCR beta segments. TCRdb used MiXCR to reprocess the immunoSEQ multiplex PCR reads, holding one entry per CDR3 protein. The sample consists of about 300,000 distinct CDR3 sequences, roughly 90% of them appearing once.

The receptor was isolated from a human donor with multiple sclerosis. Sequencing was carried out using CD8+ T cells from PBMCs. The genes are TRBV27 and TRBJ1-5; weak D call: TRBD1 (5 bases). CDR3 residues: CASAQRGTQDQPQHF. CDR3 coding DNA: TGTGCCAGCGCCCAGCGGGGCACCCAGGATCAGCCCCAGCATTTT.